The rows below give T cell receptor beta chains drawn from one sample of a study of shared clonotypes between healthy human individuals. Sequencing was performed with immunoSEQ multiplex PCR; in TCRdb, only in-frame clones are kept and a portion is missing. The top ten hold about 0.36% of the sample, which has about 2.3 million clones, just under 95% seen once. Specimen: naive CD4+ T cells from PBMCs. Receptor source: a man younger than 35 in good health. Some clones in this sample may be carry-over from other donors' samples. Both conserved end residues are part of each CDR3. The order of the fields is D gene, clone size, V gene, J gene, CDR3 DNA, CDR3 protein. D genes are given only for firm matches. The size field is filled for only some rows; it gives once, few, many or a size class.

d_gene: .; abundance: .; v_gene: TRBV5-8; j_gene: TRBJ1-3; CDR3nt: TGTGCCAGCAGCGTGCCGTTAGGGCTCTCTGGAAACACCATATATTTT; CDR3aa: CASSVPLGLSGNTIYF
d_gene: .; abundance: .; v_gene: TRBV7-6; j_gene: TRBJ1-4; CDR3nt: TGTGCCAGCAGCCGCCGGGTCAGGGGAGATGGGCTGGAAAAACTGTTTTTT; CDR3aa: CASSRRVRGDGLEKLFF
d_gene: TRBD1; abundance: .; v_gene: TRBV15; j_gene: TRBJ2-7; CDR3nt: TGTGCCACCAGCGTCGGGACAGGGTTCAACTACGAGCAGTACTTC; CDR3aa: CATSVGTGFNYEQYF
d_gene: .; abundance: .; v_gene: TRBV28; j_gene: TRBJ1-2; CDR3nt: TGTGCCAGCAGCACAGCTTACTATGGCTACACCTTC; CDR3aa: CASSTAYYGYTF
d_gene: .; abundance: .; v_gene: TRBV5-1; j_gene: TRBJ1-3; CDR3nt: TGCGCCAGCAGCTTGGTTGGAGTAGGTTCTGGAAACACCATATATTTT; CDR3aa: CASSLVGVGSGNTIYF
d_gene: .; abundance: .; v_gene: TRBV2; j_gene: TRBJ2-1; CDR3nt: TGTGCCAGCAGTGACCCCGGAACCCTACTATACAATGAGCAGTTCTTC; CDR3aa: CASSDPGTLLYNEQFF
d_gene: .; abundance: .; v_gene: TRBV18; j_gene: TRBJ2-7; CDR3nt: TGTGCCAGCTCACCGTTGGGACGGGCCTACGAGCAGTACTTC; CDR3aa: CASSPLGRAYEQYF
d_gene: TRBD2; abundance: .; v_gene: TRBV10-3; j_gene: TRBJ2-1; CDR3nt: TGTGCCACCAGGTCCAGCGGGAGGGCCGGGGAGGGTGAGCAGTTCTTC; CDR3aa: CATRSSGRAGEGEQFF
d_gene: TRBD1; abundance: once; v_gene: TRBV2; j_gene: TRBJ1-6; CDR3nt: TGTGCCAGCAGTCGACCCCCAATCAAGACAGGGATTAATTCACCCCTCCACTTT; CDR3aa: CASSRPPIKTGINSPLHF
d_gene: .; abundance: .; v_gene: TRBV14; j_gene: TRBJ2-7; CDR3nt: TGTGCCAGCAGCCCCACCCCTGACAGCTACGAGCAGTACTTC; CDR3aa: CASSPTPDSYEQYF
d_gene: .; abundance: .; v_gene: TRBV7-8; j_gene: TRBJ1-4; CDR3nt: TGTGCCAGCAGCTTAAGATTGGGGTCGACTAATGAAAAACTGTTTTTT; CDR3aa: CASSLRLGSTNEKLFF
d_gene: .; abundance: once; v_gene: TRBV7-2; j_gene: TRBJ1-2; CDR3nt: TGTGCCAGCAGCTTGGGGAGGGGCAGGGAAGGCTATGGCTACACCTTC; CDR3aa: CASSLGRGREGYGYTF
d_gene: TRBD2; abundance: .; v_gene: TRBV19; j_gene: TRBJ2-3; CDR3nt: TGTGCCAGTAGTATAAGGACCCAGGGACTAGCGGAGCCCACAGATACGCAGTATTTT; CDR3aa: CASSIRTQGLAEPTDTQYF
d_gene: TRBD1; abundance: .; v_gene: TRBV6-5; j_gene: TRBJ2-7; CDR3nt: TGTGCCAGCGGGGGACAGGCTAGATTATCCTACGAGCAGTACTTC; CDR3aa: CASGGQARLSYEQYF
d_gene: TRBD2; abundance: .; v_gene: TRBV4-3; j_gene: TRBJ2-3; CDR3nt: TGCGCCAGCAGCCTCGGGACTAGCGGCTTCACAGATACGCAGTATTTT; CDR3aa: CASSLGTSGFTDTQYF
d_gene: TRBD2; abundance: .; v_gene: TRBV25-1; j_gene: TRBJ2-5; CDR3nt: TGTGCCAGCAGTGATCCTAGCGGGAGCGGAGAGACCCAGTACTTC; CDR3aa: CASSDPSGSGETQYF
d_gene: .; abundance: .; v_gene: TRBV5-8; j_gene: TRBJ1-4; CDR3nt: TGTGCCAGCAGCTTGGTGAGAGGTGAAAAACTGTTTTTT; CDR3aa: CASSLVRGEKLFF
d_gene: .; abundance: .; v_gene: TRBV7-2; j_gene: TRBJ2-1; CDR3nt: TGTGCCAGCAGCTTGTCCAGGGAGAATCAGCAGTTCTTC; CDR3aa: CASSLSRENQQFF
d_gene: TRBD1; abundance: .; v_gene: TRBV7-9; j_gene: TRBJ2-7; CDR3nt: TGTGCCAGCACCCGGACAGGAACTACCTACGAGCAGTACTTC; CDR3aa: CASTRTGTTYEQYF
d_gene: TRBD2; abundance: .; v_gene: TRBV28; j_gene: TRBJ2-4; CDR3nt: TGTGCCAGCAGCCCCGGGGGGGCAGGGGTGGACATTCAGTACTTC; CDR3aa: CASSPGGAGVDIQYF
d_gene: TRBD1; abundance: .; v_gene: TRBV28; j_gene: TRBJ1-2; CDR3nt: TGTGCCAGCAGAGCTGACAGGGGGAATGGCTACACCTTC; CDR3aa: CASRADRGNGYTF
d_gene: .; abundance: .; v_gene: TRBV11-2; j_gene: TRBJ1-5; CDR3nt: TGTGCCAGCAGCTTAGGCCAGGGTCTATCGAGCAATCAGCCCCAGCATTTT; CDR3aa: CASSLGQGLSSNQPQHF
d_gene: TRBD1; abundance: .; v_gene: TRBV7-9; j_gene: TRBJ2-7; CDR3nt: TGTGCCAGCAGCTTAGGGTGGGACAGACGACGAGGTGAAAACGAGCAGTACTTC; CDR3aa: CASSLGWDRRRGENEQYF
d_gene: .; abundance: .; v_gene: TRBV7-8; j_gene: TRBJ2-7; CDR3nt: TGTGCCAGCAGTCGCACCCACGGGGATCGGTACGAGCAGTACTTC; CDR3aa: CASSRTHGDRYEQYF
d_gene: TRBD1; abundance: once; v_gene: TRBV5-1; j_gene: TRBJ2-3; CDR3nt: TGCGCCAGCAGCTTGAGGAGGCCCGACAGGGGCACAGATACGCAGTATTTT; CDR3aa: CASSLRRPDRGTDTQYF
d_gene: TRBD2; abundance: .; v_gene: TRBV11-2; j_gene: TRBJ2-5; CDR3nt: TGTGCCAGCAGCAGAGCGGGAGATGTCTTAGAGACCCAGTACTTC; CDR3aa: CASSRAGDVLETQYF
d_gene: .; abundance: .; v_gene: TRBV5-4; j_gene: TRBJ2-3; CDR3nt: TGTGCCAGCAGCTTGGACGTCCGCACAGATACGCAGTATTTT; CDR3aa: CASSLDVRTDTQYF
d_gene: .; abundance: few; v_gene: TRBV25-1; j_gene: TRBJ1-1; CDR3nt: TGTGCCAGCGGTTCGGGGGGGGATAACACTGAAGCTTTCTTT; CDR3aa: CASGSGGDNTEAFF
d_gene: .; abundance: .; v_gene: TRBV25-1; j_gene: TRBJ2-6; CDR3nt: TGTGCCAGCAGTGAGGTAAATTCAGGGGCCAACGTCCTGACTTTC; CDR3aa: CASSEVNSGANVLTF
d_gene: TRBD1; abundance: .; v_gene: TRBV9; j_gene: TRBJ2-7; CDR3nt: TGTGCCAGCAGCGTAGGAGGAGGGGACAGGGCACGGCAGTACTTC; CDR3aa: CASSVGGGDRARQYF
d_gene: TRBD2; abundance: .; v_gene: TRBV29-1; j_gene: TRBJ2-1; CDR3nt: TGCAGCGTTCTTAGACTAGCGGGAGGGGTTAATGAGCAGTTCTTC; CDR3aa: CSVLRLAGGVNEQFF
d_gene: .; abundance: .; v_gene: TRBV20-1; j_gene: TRBJ2-7; CDR3nt: TGCAGTGCTAGCGTGGCCCACGAGCAGTACTTC; CDR3aa: CSASVAHEQYF
d_gene: .; abundance: .; v_gene: TRBV5-1; j_gene: TRBJ2-2; CDR3nt: TGCGCCAGCAGCTTGGCGGCTAACGCGAACACCGGGGAGCTGTTTTTT; CDR3aa: CASSLAANANTGELFF
d_gene: .; abundance: .; v_gene: TRBV28; j_gene: TRBJ1-5; CDR3nt: TGTGCCAGCAACTCCGGGAGACAGAATAGGCAGCCCCAGCATTTT; CDR3aa: CASNSGRQNRQPQHF
d_gene: TRBD1; abundance: .; v_gene: TRBV12-5; j_gene: TRBJ2-5; CDR3nt: TGTGCTAGTGGACCCGGGACAGCTCAAGAGACCCAGTACTTC; CDR3aa: CASGPGTAQETQYF
d_gene: .; abundance: .; v_gene: TRBV19; j_gene: TRBJ2-7; CDR3nt: TGTGCCAGTAGTATAGCCGCGGTCGGAGCCTCCTCCTACGAGCAGTACTTC; CDR3aa: CASSIAAVGASSYEQYF
d_gene: .; abundance: few; v_gene: TRBV6-6; j_gene: TRBJ1-5; CDR3nt: TGTGCCAGCAGTTACTCGTCAACAGGGAGGCAGCATTTT; CDR3aa: CASSYSSTGRQHF
d_gene: TRBD1; abundance: .; v_gene: TRBV7-3; j_gene: TRBJ1-1; CDR3nt: TGTGCCAGCAGCCTCCGGAGGGGGCGGAACACTGAAGCTTTCTTT; CDR3aa: CASSLRRGRNTEAFF
d_gene: .; abundance: .; v_gene: TRBV5-1; j_gene: TRBJ2-1; CDR3nt: TGCGCCAGCAGCTTGACCCTGAGATCGGGTAATGAGCAGTTCTTC; CDR3aa: CASSLTLRSGNEQFF
d_gene: .; abundance: .; v_gene: TRBV6-5; j_gene: TRBJ1-2; CDR3nt: TGTGCCAGCAGTGCGGGTTTGGGGTACGGCTACACCTTC; CDR3aa: CASSAGLGYGYTF
d_gene: TRBD1; abundance: .; v_gene: TRBV7-3; j_gene: TRBJ2-3; CDR3nt: TGTGCCAGCAGCTTACTCTGGACAGGGAGCACAGATACGCAGTATTTT; CDR3aa: CASSLLWTGSTDTQYF
d_gene: .; abundance: .; v_gene: TRBV11-1; j_gene: TRBJ2-7; CDR3nt: TGTGCCAGCAGCTCTCCCCCGTCCGAGCAGTACTTC; CDR3aa: CASSSPPSEQYF
d_gene: TRBD2; abundance: .; v_gene: TRBV29-1; j_gene: TRBJ2-2; CDR3nt: TGCAGCGCAAGCGGGAGGGGCGTCGGGGAGCTGTTTTTT; CDR3aa: CSASGRGVGELFF
d_gene: .; abundance: .; v_gene: TRBV27; j_gene: TRBJ2-7; CDR3nt: TGTGCCAGCAGTTATAGGGGCTTTTCCTACGAGCAGTACTTC; CDR3aa: CASSYRGFSYEQYF
d_gene: TRBD1; abundance: .; v_gene: TRBV11-2; j_gene: TRBJ2-5; CDR3nt: TGTGCCAGCAGCCGCACAGGGGTAGAAGAGACCCAGTACTTC; CDR3aa: CASSRTGVEETQYF
d_gene: TRBD1; abundance: few; v_gene: TRBV7-2; j_gene: TRBJ1-1; CDR3nt: TGTGCCAGCAGCCGTATTCAGGGGGTGAACACTGAAGCTTTCTTT; CDR3aa: CASSRIQGVNTEAFF
d_gene: .; abundance: .; v_gene: TRBV18; j_gene: TRBJ2-2; CDR3nt: TGTGCCAGCTCACCCACACCTAGCGCTCTGCCGAACACCGGGGAGCTGTTTTTT; CDR3aa: CASSPTPSALPNTGELFF
d_gene: TRBD1; abundance: .; v_gene: TRBV5-1; j_gene: TRBJ2-5; CDR3nt: TGCGCCAGCAGCTCCTACAGGGGTGGGGAGACCCAGTACTTC; CDR3aa: CASSSYRGGETQYF
d_gene: .; abundance: .; v_gene: TRBV7-2; j_gene: TRBJ1-4; CDR3nt: TGTGCCAGCAGTCCCACTGGCGGAGGAGAAAAACTGTTTTTT; CDR3aa: CASSPTGGGEKLFF
d_gene: .; abundance: .; v_gene: TRBV6-6; j_gene: TRBJ1-4; CDR3nt: TGTGCCAGCAGTTACGTGGCTTTTAATGAAAAACTGTTTTTT; CDR3aa: CASSYVAFNEKLFF
d_gene: TRBD1; abundance: .; v_gene: TRBV28; j_gene: TRBJ2-7; CDR3nt: TGTGCCAGCAGCTTACGACAGGGAATCCACGAGCAGTACTTC; CDR3aa: CASSLRQGIHEQYF
d_gene: .; abundance: .; v_gene: TRBV6-5; j_gene: TRBJ1-1; CDR3nt: TGTGCCAGCAGTCCCGGGAGGACTGAAGCTTTCTTT; CDR3aa: CASSPGRTEAFF
d_gene: .; abundance: .; v_gene: TRBV28; j_gene: TRBJ1-2; CDR3nt: TGTGCCAGCACCCCCCGACGGAATCTCTATGGCTACACCTTC; CDR3aa: CASTPRRNLYGYTF
d_gene: .; abundance: .; v_gene: TRBV15; j_gene: TRBJ1-5; CDR3nt: TGTGCCACTCAGCGCCTGGGGGTCAATCAGCCCCAGCATTTT; CDR3aa: CATQRLGVNQPQHF
d_gene: .; abundance: .; v_gene: TRBV28; j_gene: TRBJ1-5; CDR3nt: TGTGCCAGCAGTTTATCCTTAGGCAATCAGCCCCAGCATTTT; CDR3aa: CASSLSLGNQPQHF